Sequencing of this T cell receptor beta chain was carried out in a study of T cell responses to AZD1222 COVID-19 vaccine (dated by TCRdb to the early 2020s). With respect to the entire study: AZD1222 recipients given second doses at about 4 weeks or at about 12 weeks were pooled, since spike-specific TCR depth and breadth were not found to differ between the two schedules. TCR sequencing was performed for about 250 trial participants, of whom roughly 200 were given two doses of AZD1222 and around 26 were given two doses of MenACWY control vaccine. Enrollment into the trials was organized by age into subgroups of 18-55, 56-69 and 70-plus years, and those subgroups contained roughly 150, 30 and 60 TCR-sequenced participants, respectively.

V loses 3 bases of germline sequence and J loses 1 base, and the interval between the two ends is 10 bases. CDR1 and CDR2 are read off the germline V gene as KGHSH and LQKENI. Counted from cysteine to phenylalanine, this CDR3 has 15 amino acids. CDR3 DNA is the only sequence kept; it has 45 bases, read in frame from the first base. What this sample's time point label stands for: baseline before first vaccination. The vaccinee samples were drawn from two UK trials, COV001 and COV002, one of which was a single-blind randomized controlled phase 2/3 trial testing AZD1222 (ChAdOx1 nCoV-19) in healthy adults. For TCRbeta chain sequencing, PBMC samples from trial participants were taken at day 0 and at day 28 after the second dose. What the work shows at the level of the full study, not this receptor alone: Conclusions about previously exposed vaccinees are limited because only six or seven AZD1222 recipients were SARS-CoV-2 seropositive at baseline. Because no day 14 peak-response samples were available, the repertoires could be characterized only after the peak T cell response. In the small 56-69-year group, the increase in depth fell short of significance, most likely because of low power. Participants were mostly white British, with more females than males. The authors suggested clonal diversity may have been underestimated. After two AZD1222 doses, spike-specific TCR breadth and depth were significantly higher than at day 0 and than in MenACWY recipients. Reportedly, almost half of the unique spike-specific TCRs recognized epitopes lying outside the regions that are mutated in the B.1.351 and B.1.1.7 variants. CD4 TCRs associated with the vaccine covered the entire spike protein, and the dominant responses were in regions 160-218 and 743-854.

About this clone itself: Its antigen specificity is not known. No much larger clone exists at a distance of one base, and base qualities are not known.

The CDR3 regions of human TCRbeta chains were analyzed by immunosequencing. For the original study's pipeline: TCRs in the repertoires were matched against a reference library of SARS-CoV-2-specific TCRs that had been generated with the MIRA antigen-specificity platform. Breadth was defined as the fraction of unique TCRs that were SARS-CoV-2-associated, and depth was defined as the fraction of total T cells that were SARS-CoV-2-associated. Each spike-specific TCR was assigned to its reactive spike region and to a CD4 or CD8 class using the MIRA data. Log10-transformed breadth and depth values were compared by one-way ANOVA with Sidak's multiple comparisons tests. TCRdb took over this immuneACCESS table, retaining in-frame rearrangements with V and J assigned. Such tables are incomplete; in checked studies, under half of the missing clones stem from an unresolved V gene, and the remainder is unexplained. That table supplies the V and J calls and clone size; D and trimming were determined from the DNA. The sample includes roughly 81,000 clones, with approximately 83% observed a single time. Of the sample, more than 7% is held by the ten largest clones.

The sample consisted of peripheral blood, taken on day 0 of AZD1222 vaccination. The TCR comes from an adult in good health. This chain is built from TRBV18 and TRBJ2-1, and TRBD1 may be the D gene, going by 6 matching bases. The DNA sequence is as follows: TGTGCCAGCTCACCTTGGCAGGGGTCCTACAATGAGCAGTTCTTC. The encoded protein is CASSPWQGSYNEQFF. When the CDR3 is completed using the reference TRBV18 and TRBJ2-1 genes on either side, the full variable domain is NAGVMQNPRHLVRRRGQEARLRCSPMKGHSHVYWYRQLPEEGLKFMVYLQKENIIDESGMPKERFSAEFPKEGPSILRIQQVVRGDSAAYFCASSPWQGSYNEQFFGPGTRLTVL.